One and the same sample provided the 24 T cell receptor beta chains below, sequenced in a study of technical replicates of blood from several donors. The table came from immunoSEQ multiplex PCR; TCRdb's copy has only in-frame clones and leaves some out. The sample holds 70,000 to 95,000 clones, about 97% seen once. Sequenced input: T cells isolated from PBMCs. These receptors were obtained from a human donor in good health.

The V and J genes are TRBV6-6 and TRBJ1-2; TRBD1 is a possible D gene (5 bases). Between the trimmed V and J ends, which lost 0 bases and 6 bases, there was a span of 14 bases. The length of the CDR3 is 15 residues. Germline V lookup: CDR1 MNHNY, CDR2 SVGAGI (reference sequence). CDR3 in amino acids: CASSYSIAGGDGYTF. The CDR3 bases are TGTGCCAGCAGTTACTCGATTGCAGGAGGGGATGGCTACACCTTC.

The V and J genes are TRBV9 and TRBJ2-6, with D possibly being TRBD1 (5 bases). CDR1 is SGDLS and CDR2 is YYNGEE in the germline V gene. The V end lost 6 bases, the J end lost 4 bases, and 11 bases lay between the germline ends. This CDR3 has 14 residues. The CDR3 sequence is CASTRQLGANVLTF. The CDR3 bases are TGTGCCAGCACCAGACAGTTGGGGGCCAACGTCCTGACTTTC.

The V gene is TRBV28, the J gene TRBJ1-4; 8 bases map to TRBD1. Trimming removed 6 bases from V and 5 bases from J; junction bases left unmatched: 14. CDR1 is MDHEN, CDR2 SYDVKM, per germline. The CDR3 runs to 17 residues. The CDR3 spells CASSRRRQGRGNEKLFF. In DNA, the CDR3 is TGTGCCAGCAGCCGTAGGCGACAGGGGCGAGGGAATGAAAAACTGTTTTTT.

The chain links TRBV5-1 to TRBJ2-7, with 7 positions matching TRBD2. The V segment lost 4 bases and the J segment 2 bases; nucleotides outside the gene matches: 3. The CDR3 is 13 residues long. The germline V gene has CDR1 SGHRS and CDR2 YFSETQ. CDR3 loop: CASSGTNAYEQYF. In nucleotides, the CDR3 is TGCGCCAGCAGCGGGACTAACGCCTACGAGCAGTACTTC. The full variable domain, with the rest looked up from reference TRBV5-1 and TRBJ2-7, is KAGVTQTPRYLIKTRGQQVTLSCSPISGHRSVSWYQQTPGQGLQFLFEYFSETQRNKGNFPGRFSGRQFSNSRSEMNVSTLELGDSALYLCASSGTNAYEQYFGPGTRLTVT.

The genes are TRBV27 and TRBJ2-4, with D possibly TRBD1 on 5 matching bases. Germline CDR1 and CDR2: MNHEY and SMNVEV (reference sequence). The CDR3 has 13 amino acids. V was cut by 2 bases and J by 6 bases, with 8 bases left in between. In nucleotides, the CDR3 is TGTGCCAGCAGTTTAGACAGAACAAACATTCAGTACTTC. It encodes CASSLDRTNIQYF.

This chain joins TRBV5-1 and TRBJ1-4, with a possible D match to TRBD1 (6 bases). The germline gives CDR1 SGHRS, CDR2 YFSETQ. Trimming pared 5 bases from V and 4 bases from J, leaving 9 bases between. This CDR3 is built from 13 residues. The CDR3 nucleotides read TGCGCCAGCAGGTACAGGGTTAATGAAAAACTGTTTTTT. Its protein product is CASRYRVNEKLFF.

This chain joins TRBV19 and TRBJ2-6; D call uncertain. Between the trimmed V and J ends, which lost 5 bases and 0 bases, there was a span of 14 bases. This CDR3 has 17 amino acids. The V gene's germline CDR1 is LNHDA and CDR2 SQIVND (reference sequence). CDR3 loop: CASSFTSQSSGANVLTF. CDR3 DNA sequence: TGTGCCAGTAGTTTTACCTCACAGAGCTCTGGGGCCAACGTCCTGACTTTC. Looking up the rest from reference TRBV19 and TRBJ2-6 gives the full variable domain: DGGITQSPKYLFRKEGQNVTLSCEQNLNHDAMYWYRQDPGQGLRLIYYSQIVNDFQKGDIAEGYSVSREKKESFPLTVTSAQKNPTAFYLCASSFTSQSSGANVLTFGAGSRLTVL.

The gene calls are TRBV6-6 and TRBJ1-5, with D unresolved. Trimming took off 6 bases at V and 0 bases at J, with 12 bases between the two ends. Looked up from germline, CDR1 is MNHNY and CDR2 is SVGAGI (reference sequence). This CDR3 spans 15 amino acids. This chain's CDR3 is CASRPTLYSNQPQHF. In DNA form, the CDR3 reads TGTGCCAGCAGACCGACACTTTATAGCAATCAGCCCCAGCATTTT.

The V gene is TRBV7-2, the J gene TRBJ2-7; 11 bases align to TRBD1. The germline V gene has CDR1 SGHTA and CDR2 FQGNSA. Trimming took 4 bases from V and 5 from J; bases not matched to a gene: 10. The CDR3 spans 16 residues. CDR3 protein: CASSSYGQGAFDEQYF. The CDR3 DNA follows: TGTGCCAGCAGCTCGTACGGACAGGGGGCTTTCGACGAGCAGTACTTC. Based on the CDR3 plus reference TRBV7-2 and TRBJ2-7, the full variable domain is GAGVSQSPSNKVTEKGKDVELRCDPISGHTALYWYRQSLGQGLEFLIYFQGNSAPDKSGLPSDRFSAERTGGSVSTLTIQRTQQEDSAVYLCASSSYGQGAFDEQYFGPGTRLTVT.

The CDR3 DNA sequence: TGTGCCAGCAGAGACAGGGCCCACTTCTCCTACGAGCAGTACTTC. It yields the protein CASRDRAHFSYEQYF. The chain recombines TRBV27 with TRBJ2-7; 7 bases agree with TRBD1. The CDR3 runs to 15 residues. V lost 6 bases, J lost 0 bases, and 8 bases stayed unmatched. From germline, CDR1 is MNHEY and CDR2 SMNVEV (reference sequence).

The chain links TRBV29-1 to TRBJ2-7, with 10 bases matching TRBD2. Germline trimming cut 5 bases from V and 6 bases from J; bases unmatched to any gene: 7. The germline CDR1 and CDR2 sequences are SQVTM and ANQGSEA. CDR3 length equals 13 residues. CDR3 bases: TGCAGCGTTCCATCACTAGCGGGACTCGAGCAGTACTTC. Translation gives CSVPSLAGLEQYF.

The chain employs TRBV27 and TRBJ1-2; weak D call: TRBD1 (5 bases). The V end lost 5 bases, the J end lost 3 bases, and 10 bases lay between the germline ends. Germline CDR1 and CDR2: MNHEY and SMNVEV (reference sequence). The CDR3 runs 13 residues. DNA of the CDR3: TGTGCCAGCAGTCACGACAGATACTATGGCTACACCTTC. It encodes CASSHDRYYGYTF.

The chain employs TRBV28 and TRBJ2-5; 7 bases match TRBD1. Unmatched junction bases numbered 12, after V lost 5 bases and J lost 6 bases. Germline loops: CDR1 MDHEN, CDR2 SYDVKM. CDR3 length equals 15 residues. CDR3 nucleotides: TGTGCCAGCAGTCCACTATCACAGGGGATGAAGACCCAGTACTTC. This encodes CASSPLSQGMKTQYF.

The rearrangement links TRBV10-3 to TRBJ2-4; 9 nucleotides align to TRBD2. The CDR3 sequence is 15 residues long. CDR1 ENHRY and CDR2 SYGVKD come from the germline V gene. With 7 bases clipped from V and 3 bases from J, the junction kept 7 bases outside the gene matches. The CDR3 nucleotides read TGTGCCATCAAGGGTAGCGGGGGTTTCAAAAACATTCAGTACTTC. Amino acids: CAIKGSGGFKNIQYF.

CDR3 sequence reads: CASSLTLSADTQYF. The CDR3 nucleotides read TGTGCCAGCAGCTTGACTCTTTCCGCAGATACGCAGTATTTT. The genes are TRBV7-2 and TRBJ2-3; no reliable D call. Germline values: CDR1 SGHTA, CDR2 FQGNSA. This CDR3 is 14 amino acids long. The ends were cut back, 3 bases at V and 4 bases at J, with 11 bases in the middle.

J is TRBJ1-2 and V is TRBV7-8; TRBD1 might be the D (6 bases). Per germline, CDR1 SGHVS and CDR2 FQNEAQ. The CDR3 is made up of 12 amino acids. The CDR3 nucleotides are TGTGTCACCCCCGGGACACTCTATGGCTACACCTTC. It specifies CVTPGTLYGYTF. The variable domain in full, with the rest retrieved from reference TRBV7-8 and TRBJ1-2, is GAGVSQSPRYKVAKRGQDVALRCDPISGHVSLFWYQQALGQGPEFLTYFQNEAQLDKSGLPSDRFFAERPEGSVSTLKIQRTQQEDSAVYLCVTPGTLYGYTFGSGTRLTVV.

V is TRBV7-2 and J is TRBJ2-7, with 13 bases matching TRBD2. The J segment lost 7 bases and the V segment lost 1 base, leaving 4 bases of the junction unmatched. This CDR3 has 15 residues. The germline V gene encodes CDR1 SGHTA and CDR2 FQGNSA. The CDR3 DNA reads as TGTGCCAGCAGCTTAGAAGGGACTAGCGGGAAAGAGCAGTACTTC. Its protein is CASSLEGTSGKEQYF.

On this clone: This sample also contains other DNA sequences that code for the same CDR3. V and J are TRBV9 and TRBJ1-1; a possible D gene is TRBD1 (5 bases). The V end lost 0 bases, the J end lost 4 bases, and 10 bases lay between the germline ends. The CDR3 is made up of 14 amino acids. Germline V gene data show CDR1 as SGDLS and CDR2 as YYNGEE. The CDR3 DNA reads as TGTGCCAGCAGCGTAGCTTCCGGGGGCACTGAAGCTTTCTTT. As protein: CASSVASGGTEAFF.

V gene TRBV19 combines with J gene TRBJ2-3; 10 nucleotides match TRBD2. The germline gives CDR1 LNHDA, CDR2 SQIVND (reference sequence). The CDR3 covers 14 residues. The J segment lost 4 bases and the V segment lost 5 bases, leaving 3 bases of the junction unmatched. The CDR3 region has the DNA TGTGCCAGTAGTCGGACTAGCGGAGCAGATACGCAGTATTTT. It yields the protein CASSRTSGADTQYF. Filled out from reference TRBV19 and TRBJ2-3, the complete variable domain reads DGGITQSPKYLFRKEGQNVTLSCEQNLNHDAMYWYRQDPGQGLRLIYYSQIVNDFQKGDIAEGYSVSREKKESFPLTVTSAQKNPTAFYLCASSRTSGADTQYFGPGTRLTVL.

The chain links TRBV7-9 to TRBJ2-1; TRBD2 matches 10 bases. CDR3 length: 14 amino acids. Per germline, CDR1 SEHNR and CDR2 FQNEAQ (reference sequence). The J segment lost 6 bases and the V segment lost 3 bases, leaving 2 bases of the junction unmatched. The CDR3: CASSFLAGGNEQFF. CDR3 bases: TGTGCCAGCAGCTTTTTAGCGGGAGGCAATGAGCAGTTCTTC.

V and J are TRBV18 and TRBJ2-1; the match to TRBD2 covers 14 bases. Germline V lookup: CDR1 KGHSH, CDR2 LQKENI. The CDR3 runs 16 residues. V trimming: 3 bases; J trimming: 8 bases; junction bases outside the gene matches: 6. CDR3: CASSPRTSGRSDEQFF. In DNA, the CDR3 is TGTGCCAGCTCACCCCGGACTAGCGGGAGGTCCGATGAGCAGTTCTTC.

The chain employs TRBV4-2 and TRBJ2-3, with TRBD1 as a possible D gene (5 bases). This CDR3 region has 16 residues. The germline V gene encodes CDR1 LGHNA and CDR2 YNFKEQ. Trimming took off 1 base at V and 5 bases at J, with 16 bases between the two ends. The DNA for the CDR3 is TGTGCCAGCAGCCAAGCCCACTCCGACAGCTTAGATACGCAGTATTTT. This encodes CASSQAHSDSLDTQYF.

The chain has TRBV9 and TRBJ2-5; D unresolved. V lost 0 bases and J lost 1, with 4 bases in between. The germline V gene has CDR1 SGDLS and CDR2 YYNGEE. This CDR3 has 13 residues. The CDR3 DNA reads TGTGCCAGCAGCGTAGTCCTCCAAGAGACCCAGTACTTC. Its protein product is CASSVVLQETQYF.

The chain combines TRBV2 with TRBJ1-4, with D maybe TRBD1 (5 bases). V gave up 2 bases and J gave up 5 bases, with 30 bases separating them. The CDR3 sequence is 21 residues long. Germline loops: CDR1 SNHLY, CDR2 FYNNEI. CDR3 DNA: TGTGCCAGCAGTGAACCAGAAGGAGGGGCCGGGACTAACAAGTTGAATGAAAAACTGTTTTTT. It yields the protein CASSEPEGGAGTNKLNEKLFF.